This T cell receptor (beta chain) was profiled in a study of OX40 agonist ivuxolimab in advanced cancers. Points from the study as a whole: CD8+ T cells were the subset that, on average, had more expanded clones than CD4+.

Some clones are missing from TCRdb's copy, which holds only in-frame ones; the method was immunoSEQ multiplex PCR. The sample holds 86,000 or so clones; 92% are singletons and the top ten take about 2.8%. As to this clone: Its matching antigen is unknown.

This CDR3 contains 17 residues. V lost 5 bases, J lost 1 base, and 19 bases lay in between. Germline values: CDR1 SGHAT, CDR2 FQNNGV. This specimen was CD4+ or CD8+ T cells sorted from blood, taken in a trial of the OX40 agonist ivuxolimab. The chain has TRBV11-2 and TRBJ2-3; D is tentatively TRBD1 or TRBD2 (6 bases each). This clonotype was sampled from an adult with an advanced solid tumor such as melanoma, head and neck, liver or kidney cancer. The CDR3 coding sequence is TGTGCCAGCAGCAACCCGCCCGGGGGCTCAGGCACAGATACGCAGTATTTT. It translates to CASSNPPGGSGTDTQYF.